This TCR beta chain derives from a study of cytomegalovirus exposure and HLA in healthy donors. V lost 5 bases to trimming and J lost 6 bases, with 14 bases between them. In germline, CDR1 is SGHVS, CDR2 FQNEAQ. The CDR3 is 13 residues long. PCR used 60 Vbeta primers and 13 Jbeta primers. Generated by immunoSEQ multiplex PCR, the TCRdb table keeps only in-frame clones and is missing some. This table holds 50,000 or so clones. The V call is TRBV7-8, the J call TRBJ2-7, with a tentative D call TRBD2 (5 bases). The sample comprised PBMCs. The source is a man aged 50-59 years in good health and CMV-seropositive. The CDR3 protein is CASSRARDAEQYF. The CDR3 DNA follows: TGTGCCAGCAGCCGGGCCCGGGATGCCGAGCAGTACTTC.